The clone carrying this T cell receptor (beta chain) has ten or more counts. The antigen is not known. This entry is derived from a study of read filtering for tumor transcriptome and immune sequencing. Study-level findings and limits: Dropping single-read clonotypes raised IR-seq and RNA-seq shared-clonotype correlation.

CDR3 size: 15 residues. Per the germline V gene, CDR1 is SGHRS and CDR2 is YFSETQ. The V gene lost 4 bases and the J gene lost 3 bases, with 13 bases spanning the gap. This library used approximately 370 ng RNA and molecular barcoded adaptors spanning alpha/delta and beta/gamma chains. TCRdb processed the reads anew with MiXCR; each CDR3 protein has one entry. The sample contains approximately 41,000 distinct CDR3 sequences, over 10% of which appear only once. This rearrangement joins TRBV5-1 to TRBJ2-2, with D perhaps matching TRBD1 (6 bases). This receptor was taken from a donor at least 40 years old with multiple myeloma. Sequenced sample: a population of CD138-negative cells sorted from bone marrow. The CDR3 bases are TGCGCCAGCAGCCCCGGGACAAGGGACACCGGGGAGCTGTTTTTT. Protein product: CASSPGTRDTGELFF.